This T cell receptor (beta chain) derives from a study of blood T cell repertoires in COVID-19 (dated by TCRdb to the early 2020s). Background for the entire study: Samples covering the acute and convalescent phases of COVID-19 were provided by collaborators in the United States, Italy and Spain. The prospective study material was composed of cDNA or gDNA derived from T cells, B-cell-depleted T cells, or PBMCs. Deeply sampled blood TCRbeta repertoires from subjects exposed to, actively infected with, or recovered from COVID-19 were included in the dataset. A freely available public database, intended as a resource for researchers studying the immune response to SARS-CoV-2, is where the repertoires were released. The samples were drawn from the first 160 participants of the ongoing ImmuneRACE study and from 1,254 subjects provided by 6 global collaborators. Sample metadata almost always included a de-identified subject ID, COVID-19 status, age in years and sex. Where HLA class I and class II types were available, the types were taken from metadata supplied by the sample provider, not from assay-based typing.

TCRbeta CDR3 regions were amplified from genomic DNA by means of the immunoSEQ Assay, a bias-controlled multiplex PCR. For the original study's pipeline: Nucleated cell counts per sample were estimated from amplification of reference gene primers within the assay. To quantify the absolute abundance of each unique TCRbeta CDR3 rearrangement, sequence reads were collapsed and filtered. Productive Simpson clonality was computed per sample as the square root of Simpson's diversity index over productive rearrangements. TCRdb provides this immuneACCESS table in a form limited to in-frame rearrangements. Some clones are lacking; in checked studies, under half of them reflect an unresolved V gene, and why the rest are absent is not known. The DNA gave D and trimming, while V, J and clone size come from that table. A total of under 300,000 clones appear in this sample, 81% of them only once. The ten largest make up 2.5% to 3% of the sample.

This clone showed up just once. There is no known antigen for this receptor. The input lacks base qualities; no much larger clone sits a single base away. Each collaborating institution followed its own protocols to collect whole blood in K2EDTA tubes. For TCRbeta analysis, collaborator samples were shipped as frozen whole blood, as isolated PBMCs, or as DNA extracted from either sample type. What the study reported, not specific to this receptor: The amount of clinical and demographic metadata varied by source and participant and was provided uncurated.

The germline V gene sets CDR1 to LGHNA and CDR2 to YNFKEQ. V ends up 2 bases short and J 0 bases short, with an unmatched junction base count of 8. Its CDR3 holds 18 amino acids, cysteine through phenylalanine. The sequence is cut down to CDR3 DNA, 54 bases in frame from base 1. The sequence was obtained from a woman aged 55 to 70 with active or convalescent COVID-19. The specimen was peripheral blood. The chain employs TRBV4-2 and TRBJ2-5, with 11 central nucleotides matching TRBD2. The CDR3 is CASSQTSTSGAYQETQYF. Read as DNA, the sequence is TGTGCCAGCAGCCAAACCTCGACTAGCGGGGCGTACCAAGAGACCCAGTACTTC.